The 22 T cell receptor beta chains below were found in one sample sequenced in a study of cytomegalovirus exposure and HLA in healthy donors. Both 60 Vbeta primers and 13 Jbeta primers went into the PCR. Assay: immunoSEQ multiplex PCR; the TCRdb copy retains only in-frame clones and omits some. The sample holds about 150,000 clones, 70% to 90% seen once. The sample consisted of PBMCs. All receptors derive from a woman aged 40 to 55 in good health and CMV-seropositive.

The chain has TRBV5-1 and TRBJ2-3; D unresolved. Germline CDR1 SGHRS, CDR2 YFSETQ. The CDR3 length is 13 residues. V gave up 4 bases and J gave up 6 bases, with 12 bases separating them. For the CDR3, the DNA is TGCGCCAGCAGCGCCCCCCCAGCGGATACGCAGTATTTT. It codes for CASSAPPADTQYF.

The CDR3, as DNA: TGTGCCAGTCTCAGCGGTCTTCACGCCTACACCGGGGAGCTGTTTTTT. The encoded protein is CASLSGLHAYTGELFF. This chain joins TRBV19 and TRBJ2-2, with D possibly matching TRBD2 (5 bases). Germline V gene sequence: CDR1 LNHDA, CDR2 SQIVND (reference sequence). Trimming stripped 8 bases from V and 3 bases from J, with 19 bases between. The CDR3 is made up of 16 amino acids.

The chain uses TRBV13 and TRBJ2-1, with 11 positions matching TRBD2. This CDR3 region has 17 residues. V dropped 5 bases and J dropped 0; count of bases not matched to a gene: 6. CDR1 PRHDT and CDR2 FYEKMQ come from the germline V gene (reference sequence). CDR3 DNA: TGTGCCAGCAGCCGACTAGCGGGAAGGAGCTCCTACAATGAGCAGTTCTTC. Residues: CASSRLAGRSSYNEQFF.

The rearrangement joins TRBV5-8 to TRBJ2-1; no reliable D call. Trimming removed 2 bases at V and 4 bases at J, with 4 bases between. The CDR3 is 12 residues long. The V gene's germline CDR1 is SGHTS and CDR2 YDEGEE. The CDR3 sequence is CASSLQYNEQFF. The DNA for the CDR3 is TGTGCCAGCAGCTTACAGTACAATGAGCAGTTCTTC.

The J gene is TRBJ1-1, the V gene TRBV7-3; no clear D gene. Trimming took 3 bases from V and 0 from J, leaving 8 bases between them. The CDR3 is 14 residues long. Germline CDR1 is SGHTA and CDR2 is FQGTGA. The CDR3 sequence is CASSLTGMNTEAFF. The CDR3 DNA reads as TGTGCCAGCAGCTTGACGGGGATGAACACTGAAGCTTTCTTT.

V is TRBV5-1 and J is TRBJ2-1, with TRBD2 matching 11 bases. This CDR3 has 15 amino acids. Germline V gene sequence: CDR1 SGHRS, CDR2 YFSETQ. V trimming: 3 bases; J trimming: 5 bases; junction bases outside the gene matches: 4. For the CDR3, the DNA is TGCGCCAGCAGCTCTATGGGACTAGCGGACAATGAGCAGTTCTTC. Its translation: CASSSMGLADNEQFF.

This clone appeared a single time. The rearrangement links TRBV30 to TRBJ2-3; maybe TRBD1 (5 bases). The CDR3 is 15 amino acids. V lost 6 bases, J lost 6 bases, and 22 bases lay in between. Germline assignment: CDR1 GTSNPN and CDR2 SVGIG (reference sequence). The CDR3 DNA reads TGTGCCTGCATGGACAAAAGCTTCTCTCGGGATACGCAGTATTTT. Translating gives CACMDKSFSRDTQYF.

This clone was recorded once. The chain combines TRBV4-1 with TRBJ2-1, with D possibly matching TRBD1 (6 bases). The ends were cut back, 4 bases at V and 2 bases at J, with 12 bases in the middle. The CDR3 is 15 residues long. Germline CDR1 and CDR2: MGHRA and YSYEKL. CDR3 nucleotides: TGCGCCAGCAGCCTAGACACAGGGACCTACAATGAGCAGTTCTTC. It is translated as CASSLDTGTYNEQFF.

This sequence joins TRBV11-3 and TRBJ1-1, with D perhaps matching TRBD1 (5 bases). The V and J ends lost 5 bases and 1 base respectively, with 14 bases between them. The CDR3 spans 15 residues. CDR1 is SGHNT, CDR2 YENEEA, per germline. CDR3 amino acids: CASSVVFGGNTEAFF. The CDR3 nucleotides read TGTGCCAGCAGCGTAGTCTTCGGGGGGAACACTGAAGCTTTCTTT.

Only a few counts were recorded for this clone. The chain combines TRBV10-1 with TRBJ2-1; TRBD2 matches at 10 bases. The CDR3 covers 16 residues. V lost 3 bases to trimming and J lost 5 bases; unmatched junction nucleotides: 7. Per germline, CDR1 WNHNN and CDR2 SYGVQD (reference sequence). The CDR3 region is CASSEGSGRGHNEQFF. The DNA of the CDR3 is TGCGCCAGCAGTGAAGGGAGCGGGAGGGGCCACAATGAGCAGTTCTTC.

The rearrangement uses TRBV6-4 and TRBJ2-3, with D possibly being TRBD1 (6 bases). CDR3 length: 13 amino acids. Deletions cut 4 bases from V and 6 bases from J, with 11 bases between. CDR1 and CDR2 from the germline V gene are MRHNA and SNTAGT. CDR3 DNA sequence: TGTGCCAGCAGTGCCCTGCAGGGGGATACGCAGTATTTT. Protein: CASSALQGDTQYF.

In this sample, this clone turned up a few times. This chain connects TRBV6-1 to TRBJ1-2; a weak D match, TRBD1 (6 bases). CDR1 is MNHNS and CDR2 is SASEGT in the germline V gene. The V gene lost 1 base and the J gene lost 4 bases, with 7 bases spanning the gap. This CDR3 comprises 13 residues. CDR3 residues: CASSEGRGYGYTF. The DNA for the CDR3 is TGTGCCAGCAGTGAAGGCAGGGGCTATGGCTACACCTTC.

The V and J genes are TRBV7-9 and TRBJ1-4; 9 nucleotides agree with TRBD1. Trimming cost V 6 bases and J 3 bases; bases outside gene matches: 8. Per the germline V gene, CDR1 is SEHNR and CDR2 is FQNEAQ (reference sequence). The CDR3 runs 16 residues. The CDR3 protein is CASSHRDRASNEKLFF. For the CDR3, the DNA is TGTGCCAGCAGTCACCGGGACAGGGCTTCTAATGAAAAACTGTTTTTT.

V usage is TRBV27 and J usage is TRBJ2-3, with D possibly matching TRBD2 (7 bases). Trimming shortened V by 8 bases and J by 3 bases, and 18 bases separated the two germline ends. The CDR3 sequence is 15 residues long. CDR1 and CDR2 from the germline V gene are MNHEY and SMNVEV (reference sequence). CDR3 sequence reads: CASVRTRGMTDTQYF. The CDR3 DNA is TGTGCCAGCGTTAGGACTAGGGGGATGACAGATACGCAGTATTTT.

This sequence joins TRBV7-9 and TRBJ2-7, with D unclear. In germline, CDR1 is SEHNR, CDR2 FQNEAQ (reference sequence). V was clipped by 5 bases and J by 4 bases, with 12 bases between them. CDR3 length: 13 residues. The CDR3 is CASSLSGIYEQYF. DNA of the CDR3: TGTGCCAGCAGCCTATCAGGAATATACGAGCAGTACTTC.

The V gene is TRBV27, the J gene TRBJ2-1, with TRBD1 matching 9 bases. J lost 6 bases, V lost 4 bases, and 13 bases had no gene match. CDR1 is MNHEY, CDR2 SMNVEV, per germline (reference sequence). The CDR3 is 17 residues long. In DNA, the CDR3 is TGTGCCAGCAGTTCACTCACCGGGACAGGGATTCGCAATGAGCAGTTCTTC. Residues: CASSSLTGTGIRNEQFF.

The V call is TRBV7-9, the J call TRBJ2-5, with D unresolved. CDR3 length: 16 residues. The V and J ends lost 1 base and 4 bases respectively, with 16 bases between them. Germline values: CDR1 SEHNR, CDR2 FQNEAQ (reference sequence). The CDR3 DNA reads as TGTGCCAGCAGCTTAGGCGAAAAGAAGATCGGAGAGACCCAGTACTTC. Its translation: CASSLGEKKIGETQYF.

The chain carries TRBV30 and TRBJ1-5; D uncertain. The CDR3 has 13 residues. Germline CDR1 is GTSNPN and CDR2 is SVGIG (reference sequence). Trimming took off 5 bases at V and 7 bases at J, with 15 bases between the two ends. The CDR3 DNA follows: TGTGCCTGGGCATCTCCGGGGTTGCAGCCCCAGCATTTT. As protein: CAWASPGLQPQHF.

CDR3 amino acids: CAWREGNSGNTIYF. The CDR3 DNA follows: TGTGCCTGGAGGGAGGGGAATAGTGGAAACACCATATATTTT. The chain combines TRBV30 with TRBJ1-3, with a possible D match to TRBD1 (5 bases). The CDR3 contains 14 residues. V dropped 3 bases and J dropped 3 bases, with 12 bases sitting between them. Per germline, CDR1 GTSNPN and CDR2 SVGIG (reference sequence).

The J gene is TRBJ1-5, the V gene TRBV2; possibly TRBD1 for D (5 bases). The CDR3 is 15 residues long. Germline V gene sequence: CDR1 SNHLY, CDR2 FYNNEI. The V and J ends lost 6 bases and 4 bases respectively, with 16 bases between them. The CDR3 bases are TGTGCCAGCAGAGAATTAATAGGGGTGAATCAGCCCCAGCATTTT. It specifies CASRELIGVNQPQHF.

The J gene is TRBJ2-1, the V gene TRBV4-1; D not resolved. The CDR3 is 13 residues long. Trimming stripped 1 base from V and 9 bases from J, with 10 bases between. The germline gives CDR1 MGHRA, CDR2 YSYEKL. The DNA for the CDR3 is TGCGCCAGCAGCCAAGGATCACCCAGTGAGCAGTTCTTC. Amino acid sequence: CASSQGSPSEQFF.

Here the CDR3 reads CASSYLGTGNYNEQFF. CDR3 bases: TGTGCCAGCAGTTACCTCGGGACAGGGAATTACAATGAGCAGTTCTTC. The V gene is TRBV7-3, the J gene TRBJ2-1; 9 bases fit TRBD1. This CDR3 is 16 amino acids long. V shed 6 bases and J 4 bases; nucleotides not matched to a gene: 10. Per germline, CDR1 SGHTA and CDR2 FQGTGA.